These 10 T cell receptor beta chains came from one sample sequenced in a study of technical replicates of blood from several donors. TCRdb keeps only in-frame clones here, not all; method: immunoSEQ multiplex PCR. The sample holds about 62,000 clones; approximately 87% are singletons and the top ten take roughly 5%. Specimen: PBMCs. All receptors come from a human donor in good health. Some clones in this sample may be carry-over from other donors' samples.

This chain joins TRBV27 and TRBJ1-4; possibly TRBD1 for D (6 bases). The CDR3 is 13 residues long. The germline V and J ends were trimmed by 5 bases and 8 bases, with 12 bases remaining between them. Germline V gene data show CDR1 as MNHEY and CDR2 as SMNVEV (reference sequence). CDR3 loop: CASSAQGREKLFF. The CDR3 DNA sequence: TGTGCCAGCAGTGCACAGGGACGAGAAAAACTGTTTTTT.

There are a few counts of this clone. The gene calls are TRBV19 and TRBJ2-1; weak D call: TRBD1 (6 bases). The V gene lost 6 bases and the J gene lost 0 bases, with 12 bases spanning the gap. The CDR3 sequence is 15 residues long. Germline V CDR1 and CDR2: LNHDA, SQIVND (reference sequence). CDR3 sequence (DNA): TGTGCCAGTAGGACGCAGGGGAGCTCCTACAATGAGCAGTTCTTC. Protein product: CASRTQGSSYNEQFF.

The rearrangement uses TRBV11-2 and TRBJ2-3, with 7 nucleotides matching TRBD2. V dropped 6 bases and J dropped 0; count of bases not matched to a gene: 6. The CDR3 loop spans 15 amino acids. Germline V CDR1 and CDR2: SGHAT, FQNNGV. This CDR3 reads CASSYAGESTDTQYF. CDR3 bases: TGTGCCAGCAGTTACGCGGGGGAAAGCACAGATACGCAGTATTTT.

This CDR3 reads CASSLVGGGFTEAFF. The DNA for the CDR3 is TGTGCCAGCAGCTTAGTTGGGGGCGGGTTCACTGAAGCTTTCTTT. The chain recombines TRBV11-2 with TRBJ1-1; weak D call: TRBD1 (6 bases). CDR1 and CDR2 (germline): SGHAT, FQNNGV. CDR3 length equals 15 residues. V was shortened by 1 base and J by 4 bases, with 13 bases between the two germline ends.

This chain joins TRBV9 and TRBJ2-3; 8 positions match TRBD2. Germline values: CDR1 SGDLS, CDR2 YYNGEE. The CDR3 length is 15 residues. The junction had 8 bases not matched to a gene; V was cut back by 4 bases and J by 4 bases. The CDR3 sequence: CASSPGGARADTQYF. CDR3 in DNA: TGTGCCAGCAGCCCCGGGGGGGCGCGTGCAGATACGCAGTATTTT.

This clone was seen a handful of times. The chain carries TRBV6-5 and TRBJ1-4; no clear D. CDR1 MNHEY and CDR2 SVGAGI come from the germline V gene. V shed 0 bases and J shed 3 bases, with 8 bases lying between them. The CDR3 runs 15 residues. The CDR3: CASSYSQLPNEKLFF. In DNA form, the CDR3 reads TGTGCCAGCAGTTACTCGCAACTCCCTAATGAAAAACTGTTTTTT.

This clone was counted only a few times. J is TRBJ1-5 and V is TRBV7-2; the match to TRBD1 covers 8 bases. The CDR3 covers 16 residues. Losses at the gene ends were 2 bases for V and 3 bases for J; bases not matched to a gene: 6. From germline, CDR1 is SGHTA and CDR2 FQGNSA. As DNA, the CDR3 is TGTGCCAGCAGCTTATCCGGGACAGGCTACAATCAGCCCCAGCATTTT. As protein: CASSLSGTGYNQPQHF.

This clone turned up a few times. V gene TRBV9 combines with J gene TRBJ1-1, with 7 bases that match TRBD1. The junction had 0 bases not matched to a gene; V was cut back by 0 bases and J by 1 base. The CDR3 loop spans 14 amino acids. Per the germline V gene, CDR1 is SGDLS and CDR2 is YYNGEE. CDR3 region: CASSVGTGNTEAFF. The CDR3 DNA sequence: TGTGCCAGCAGCGTAGGGACAGGGAACACTGAAGCTTTCTTT.

Only one count was recorded for this clone. The chain recombines TRBV19 with TRBJ1-2; possible D gene TRBD1, 5 bases. Trimming took 4 bases from V and 3 from J, leaving 18 bases between them. CDR3 length: 16 amino acids. Germline V gene data show CDR1 as LNHDA and CDR2 as SQIVND (reference sequence). In nucleotides, the CDR3 is TGTGCCAGTAGTAACATTTATCAGGGCAGCCACTATGGCTACACCTTC. Translation gives CASSNIYQGSHYGYTF.

The chain recombines TRBV7-2 with TRBJ1-6; D uncertain. This CDR3 has 17 amino acids. CDR1 and CDR2 from the germline V gene are SGHTA and FQGNSA. V shed 5 bases and J shed 6 bases, with 20 bases lying between them. This CDR3 reads CASSPRGLGEGNSPLHF. Here the CDR3 DNA reads TGTGCCAGCAGCCCTAGAGGGTTGGGTGAAGGTAATTCACCCCTCCACTTT. The complete variable domain, with remaining parts taken from reference TRBV7-2 and TRBJ1-6, reads GAGVSQSPSNKVTEKGKDVELRCDPISGHTALYWYRQSLGQGLEFLIYFQGNSAPDKSGLPSDRFSAERTGGSVSTLTIQRTQQEDSAVYLCASSPRGLGEGNSPLHFGNGTRLTVT.